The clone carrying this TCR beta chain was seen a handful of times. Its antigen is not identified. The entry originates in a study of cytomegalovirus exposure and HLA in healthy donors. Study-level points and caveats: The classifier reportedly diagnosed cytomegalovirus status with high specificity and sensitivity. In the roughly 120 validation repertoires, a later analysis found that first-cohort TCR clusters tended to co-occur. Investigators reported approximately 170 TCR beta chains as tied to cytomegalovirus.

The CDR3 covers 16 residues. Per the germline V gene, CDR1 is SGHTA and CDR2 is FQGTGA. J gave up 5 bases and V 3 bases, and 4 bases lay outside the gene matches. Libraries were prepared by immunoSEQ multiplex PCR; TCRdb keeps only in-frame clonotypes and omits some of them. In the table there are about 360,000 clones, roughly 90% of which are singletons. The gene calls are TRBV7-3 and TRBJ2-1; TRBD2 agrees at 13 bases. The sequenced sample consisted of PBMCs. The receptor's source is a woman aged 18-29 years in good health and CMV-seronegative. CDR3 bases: TGTGCCAGCAGCTTCCCCGGACTAGCGGGAGACAATGAGCAGTTCTTC. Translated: CASSFPGLAGDNEQFF. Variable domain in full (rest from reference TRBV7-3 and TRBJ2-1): GAGVSQTPSNKVTEKGKYVELRCDPISGHTALYWYRQSLGQGPEFLIYFQGTGAADDSGLPNDRFFAVRPEGSVSTLKIQRTERGDSAVYLCASSFPGLAGDNEQFFGPGTRLTVL.